A single sample is the source of the 17 T cell receptor beta chains below, sequenced in a study of cytomegalovirus exposure and HLA in healthy donors. It was with 60 Vbeta and 13 Jbeta primers that the PCR ran. The protocol was immunoSEQ multiplex PCR, while the TCRdb copy is restricted to in-frame clones and leaves out a portion. Of some 270,000 clones in the sample, around 80% were seen once. Sequences were obtained from PBMCs. These receptors were collected from a girl aged 2 to 10 in good health and CMV-seronegative.

Here the CDR3 reads CASSQDWLTQYF. The CDR3 DNA reads TGTGCCAGCAGCCAAGACTGGCTTACGCAGTATTTT. The genes are TRBV14 and TRBJ2-3, with D hard to call. The CDR3 covers 12 residues. Germline V CDR1 and CDR2: SGHDN, FVKESK. Trimming removed 0 bases from V and 8 bases from J, with 6 bases in between.

The gene calls are TRBV10-3 and TRBJ2-3; 11 bases align to TRBD2. V lost 10 bases to trimming and J lost 0 bases; unmatched junction nucleotides: 6. Per germline, CDR1 ENHRY and CDR2 SYGVKD. The CDR3 contains 15 residues. The CDR3 coding sequence is TGTGCCACCTCGACTAGCGGGACTAGCACAGATACGCAGTATTTT. This gives the protein CATSTSGTSTDTQYF.

V is TRBV5-6 and J is TRBJ2-1; 7 positions match TRBD2. Germline V gene lookup returns CDR1 SGHDT and CDR2 YYEEEE. This CDR3 has 14 residues. CDR3 DNA sequence: TGTGCGAGCCTCATCTGGGCGGGAGTCAATGAGCAGTTCTTC. It translates to CASLIWAGVNEQFF.

This chain connects TRBV18 to TRBJ2-5; weak D call: TRBD1 (6 bases). The better agreement between TRBJ2-7 and the DNA end casts doubt on the J call. Germline values: CDR1 KGHSH, CDR2 LQKENI. The CDR3 is made up of 13 amino acids. CDR3 sequence: CASSPGQLSEQYF. CDR3 in DNA: TGTGCCAGCTCGCCAGGACAGCTTAGCGAGCAGTACTTC.

The chain employs TRBV5-1 and TRBJ2-3; 9 bases are a match to TRBD1. CDR3 size: 15 residues. The germline gives CDR1 SGHRS, CDR2 YFSETQ. V gave up 5 bases and J gave up 4 bases; unmatched junction bases: 8. In DNA, the CDR3 is TGCGCCAGCAGGGCTGGGGGACAGGGTCCAGATACGCAGTATTTT. It encodes CASRAGGQGPDTQYF.

The J gene is TRBJ2-5, the V gene TRBV7-8; 8 bases are a match to TRBD2. CDR3 length equals 17 residues. V was clipped by 6 bases and J by 4 bases; unmatched bases: 16. The germline gives CDR1 SGHVS, CDR2 FQNEAQ. CDR3 sequence reads: CASRPAGTSWDLETQYF. The CDR3 coding sequence is TGTGCCAGCAGGCCCGCGGGGACTAGTTGGGACTTAGAGACCCAGTACTTC.

The rearrangement uses TRBV30 and TRBJ2-5, with TRBD2 identical over 9 bases. The CDR3 runs 14 residues. V shed 0 bases and J 3 bases; nucleotides not matched to a gene: 2. Germline CDR1 reads GTSNPN; CDR2 reads SVGIG (reference sequence). The DNA for the CDR3 is TGTGCCTGGAGTGTAGCGGGAGGAAAAGAGACCCAGTACTTC. Residues: CAWSVAGGKETQYF.

The chain carries TRBV18 and TRBJ2-4; D is uncertain. This CDR3 comprises 19 residues. Germline V gene sequence: CDR1 KGHSH, CDR2 LQKENI. The ends were cut back, 0 bases at V and 3 bases at J, with 21 bases in the middle. CDR3 sequence: CASSPPWADPYTYKNIQYF. The DNA for the CDR3 is TGTGCCAGCTCACCACCGTGGGCAGACCCTTATACCTACAAAAACATTCAGTACTTC.

The rearrangement joins TRBV6-5 to TRBJ2-1, with D perhaps matching TRBD2 (6 bases). Germline V CDR1 and CDR2: MNHEY, SVGAGI. V was cut by 3 bases and J by 4 bases, with 16 bases left in between. The CDR3 spans 16 residues. This CDR3 is CASSYIPSAGYNEQFF. In DNA form, the CDR3 reads TGTGCCAGCAGTTATATCCCTAGCGCAGGTTACAATGAGCAGTTCTTC.

The chain employs TRBV5-1 and TRBJ1-1; D remains unclear. CDR3 length equals 11 residues. The germline CDR1 and CDR2 sequences are SGHRS and YFSETQ. Trimming pared 5 bases from V and 4 bases from J, leaving 6 bases between. DNA of the CDR3: TGCGCCAGCAGTGAGGCCACTGAAGCTTTCTTT. This codes for CASSEATEAFF.

The V and J genes are TRBV4-1 and TRBJ2-1; D is possibly TRBD2 (6 bases). This CDR3 has 15 residues. Germline V gene sequence: CDR1 MGHRA, CDR2 YSYEKL. Trimming removed 0 bases from V and 7 bases from J, with 13 bases in between. For the CDR3, the DNA is TGCGCCAGCAGCCAAGAGGGGGGTGCGTGGAATGAGCAGTTCTTC. This gives the protein CASSQEGGAWNEQFF.

This clone appeared once. The V and J genes are TRBV6-6 and TRBJ2-1, with TRBD2 as a possible D gene (6 bases). From germline, CDR1 is MNHNY and CDR2 SVGAGI (reference sequence). The CDR3 consists of 13 residues. Trimming left V 5 bases short and J 10 bases short, with 15 bases between. The CDR3 DNA sequence: TGTGCCAGCAGTGTAACCGGGACTTGGGAGCAGTTCTTC. This translates into CASSVTGTWEQFF.

This chain connects TRBV27 to TRBJ2-7, with 9 bases identical to TRBD1. J lost 5 bases, V lost 3 bases, and 8 bases had no gene match. Germline V gives CDR1 MNHEY, CDR2 SMNVEV (reference sequence). This CDR3 has 15 residues. In DNA form, the CDR3 reads TGTGCCAGCAGTTTCGGGGACAGGGTTAGCAACGAGCAGTACTTC. Protein sequence: CASSFGDRVSNEQYF.

This clone was detected once. The genes are TRBV18 and TRBJ2-5, with TRBD2 identical over 7 bases. CDR1 is KGHSH, CDR2 LQKENI, per germline. The length of the CDR3 is 14 residues. V gave up 5 bases and J gave up 2 bases; unmatched junction bases: 5. CDR3 in DNA: TGTGCCAGCTCATCTCCCGGGAGGCAAGAGACCCAGTACTTC. It yields the protein CASSSPGRQETQYF.

The chain uses TRBV4-2 and TRBJ2-7, with D perhaps matching TRBD1 (7 bases). CDR1 is LGHNA and CDR2 is YNFKEQ in the germline V gene. Deletions cut 3 bases from V and 5 bases from J, with 17 bases between. The CDR3 spans 15 residues. The chain's CDR3 is CASSQGGQGVDEQYF. In nucleotides, the CDR3 is TGTGCCAGCAGCCAGGGGGGCCAGGGGGTGGACGAGCAGTACTTC.

The gene calls are TRBV12-5 and TRBJ2-7; TRBD1 matches 8 bases. This CDR3 is 14 amino acids long. V shed 4 bases and J 0 bases; nucleotides not matched to a gene: 2. The germline gives CDR1 LGHNT, CDR2 FRNRAP. As DNA, the CDR3 is TGTGCTAGTGGTTACAGGGGGTTCTCCTACGAGCAGTACTTC. Translation gives CASGYRGFSYEQYF.

A single count supports this clone. The J gene is TRBJ2-7, the V gene TRBV6-1, with 15 bases identical to TRBD2. The CDR3 spans 15 residues. V lost 10 bases, J lost 4 bases, and 8 bases stayed unmatched. Germline values: CDR1 MNHNS, CDR2 SASEGT. CDR3 nucleotide sequence: TGTGCCACTCACTATGGGACTAGCGGGAGGTACGAGCAGTACTTC. It yields the protein CATHYGTSGRYEQYF.